This T cell receptor (beta chain) was obtained from a study of patients and donors after allogeneic stem cell transplantation. One entry per CDR3 protein, called by TCRdb with MiXCR from the RT-PCR reads. The profile covers 28,000 or so distinct CDR3 sequences, with nearly 7% appearing a single time and roughly 34% taken by the ten largest. The V end lost 3 bases, the J end lost 7 bases, and 19 bases lay between the germline ends. Germline loops: CDR1 SNHLY, CDR2 FYNNEI. The CDR3 is 15 amino acids. This sequence joins TRBV2 and TRBJ2-7, with no clear D. The TCR originated in a human donor who was either an allogeneic HSCT recipient or a stem cell or donor lymphocyte infusion donor (not recorded which). It is not recorded whose cells these are; they may come from a transplant donor. Sample: blood, either unsorted or a sorted T cell fraction (not recorded which). CDR3 amino acids: CASSDQRSLHGEQYF. The CDR3 DNA sequence: TGTGCCAGCAGTGACCAACGGAGCCTTCATGGGGAGCAGTACTTC.